The 18 T cell receptor beta chains in this list originate from one sample, sequenced in a study of T cells in Graves' hyperthyroidism and ophthalmopathy. Amplified TCR beta CDR3 regions came from RNA transcripts. First-round RT-PCR with HTBI primers amplified the TCR CDR3 region. TCRdb independently ran MiXCR on the multiplex PCR reads; one entry per CDR3 protein. The data contain some 420,000 distinct CDR3 sequences, roughly an eighth of them seen just once; the ten biggest clones take up more than 4.5%. The specimen sequenced was blood. The source is a woman under 30 with Graves' hyperthyroidism.

As to this clonotype: A much larger clonotype is one base distant, so this may be a read error. V usage is TRBV24-1 and J usage is TRBJ1-5; 10 nucleotides agree with TRBD1. V lost 7 bases to trimming and J lost 1 base; unmatched junction nucleotides: 6. Germline lookup yields CDR1 KGHDR and CDR2 SFDVKD. The CDR3 extends over 16 amino acids. DNA for the CDR3: TGTGCCACCAGGGAAACGGGACAGGGGAGCAATCAGCCCCAGCATTTT. Protein sequence: CATRETGQGSNQPQHF.

This CDR3 is CASRVGGEGGEAFF. The CDR3 nucleotides read TGTGCCAGCAGGGTGGGCGGGGAAGGGGGTGAAGCTTTCTTT. The rearrangement uses TRBV28 and TRBJ1-1; D might be TRBD1 (6 bases). The germline V and J ends were trimmed by 6 bases and 7 bases, with 18 bases remaining between them. CDR1 and CDR2 (germline): MDHEN, SYDVKM. This CDR3 has 14 amino acids.

V and J are TRBV6-1 and TRBJ2-1; D might be TRBD1 (6 bases). Deletions cut 5 bases from V and 10 bases from J, with 15 bases between. The CDR3 consists of 13 residues. Germline CDR1 reads MNHNS; CDR2 reads SASEGT. For the CDR3, the DNA is TGTGCCAGCAGTAGGGAAGCCGGGACAGAGCAGTTCTTC. This translates into CASSREAGTEQFF.

The V gene is TRBV29-1, the J gene TRBJ1-2; TRBD1 matches at 9 bases. The CDR3 is made up of 15 amino acids. With 4 bases clipped from V and 2 bases from J, the junction kept 8 bases outside the gene matches. Germline lookup yields CDR1 SQVTM and CDR2 ANQGSEA. Written as DNA, the CDR3 is TGCAGCGTTGCGCGGGAACAGGGGGCAAACTATGGCTACACCTTC. Encoded protein: CSVAREQGANYGYTF.

This clonotype was seen a few times. This chain connects TRBV20-1 to TRBJ1-5; 7 nucleotides agree with TRBD1. Losses at the gene ends were 6 bases for V and 6 bases for J; bases not matched to a gene: 11. The length of the CDR3 is 14 residues. Germline CDR1 is DFQATT and CDR2 is SNEGSKA (reference sequence). The chain's CDR3 is CSAQGRGQSQPQHF. CDR3 sequence (DNA): TGCAGTGCCCAAGGAAGGGGACAGAGTCAGCCCCAGCATTTT.

The V and J genes are TRBV6-1 and TRBJ1-2, with a weak D call TRBD1 (5 bases). Germline loops: CDR1 MNHNS, CDR2 SASEGT. The CDR3 has 12 residues. V lost 5 bases and J lost 8, with 12 bases in between. CDR3 residues: CASSRGVGGYTF. The CDR3 DNA reads TGTGCCAGCAGTAGGGGTGTGGGGGGCTACACCTTC.

This clonotype was counted many times. This chain links TRBV11-1 with TRBJ2-7; D unresolved. V was cut by 5 bases and J by 2 bases, with 7 bases left in between. This CDR3 region has 12 residues. Germline V gene sequence: CDR1 SGHAT, CDR2 FQDESV (reference sequence). The CDR3 protein is CASSPRAYEQYF. CDR3 DNA: TGTGCCAGCAGCCCTCGGGCCTACGAGCAGTACTTC.

This chain uses TRBV11-2 with TRBJ2-7; TRBD2 agrees at 7 bases. The V and J ends lost 7 bases and 7 bases, in that order; junction bases with no gene match: 10. The length of the CDR3 is 13 residues. Germline V lookup: CDR1 SGHAT, CDR2 FQNNGV. CDR3 nucleotide sequence: TGTGCCAGCAACCGTGGCGGGAGAACAGAGCAGTACTTC. The encoded protein is CASNRGGRTEQYF.

This clonotype has a count of ten or more. The chain carries TRBV28 and TRBJ2-7; D may correspond to TRBD1 or TRBD2 (5 bases each). Germline V gene data show CDR1 as MDHEN and CDR2 as SYDVKM. The CDR3 has 13 residues. V was pared by 4 bases and J by 1 base, with 8 bases between. The CDR3 loop reads CASSSGPSYEQYF. The CDR3 DNA follows: TGTGCCAGCAGTTCGGGACCATCCTACGAGCAGTACTTC.

The V and J genes are TRBV7-9 and TRBJ2-5, with D unresolved. Trimming shortened V by 2 bases and J by 7 bases, and 8 bases separated the two germline ends. This CDR3 spans 12 amino acids. Germline-derived CDR1 and CDR2 are SEHNR and FQNEAQ (reference sequence). This CDR3 reads CASSLRLGTQYF. The CDR3 bases are TGTGCCAGCAGCTTAAGGTTGGGGACCCAGTACTTC.

This clonotype showed up many times. J is TRBJ1-2 and V is TRBV24-1; 7 bases are shared with TRBD1. Trimming at V came to 1 base and at J to 4 bases, leaving 2 bases not matched to a gene. In germline, CDR1 is KGHDR, CDR2 SFDVKD. The CDR3 loop spans 14 amino acids. The CDR3 loop reads CATSDFDRVYGYTF. The CDR3 DNA follows: TGTGCCACCAGTGATTTCGACAGGGTCTATGGCTACACCTTC.

This clonotype appeared many times. This sequence joins TRBV7-8 and TRBJ1-1; TRBD1 is a possible D gene (5 bases). The germline CDR1 and CDR2 sequences are SGHVS and FQNEAQ. This CDR3 region has 14 residues. V was shortened by 3 bases and J by 5 bases, with 13 bases between the two germline ends. CDR3 bases: TGTGCCAGCAGCTTTGACAGTACTGGAACTGAAGCTTTCTTT. This codes for CASSFDSTGTEAFF.

This clonotype came up many times. V and J are TRBV27 and TRBJ2-3; 9 bases fit TRBD1. Germline trimming cut 4 bases from V and 4 bases from J; bases unmatched to any gene: 9. The CDR3 loop spans 16 amino acids. CDR1 is MNHEY and CDR2 is SMNVEV in the germline V gene (reference sequence). CDR3 DNA: TGTGCCAGCAGTTCGCCACCGGGACAGGGAGCAGATACGCAGTATTTT. Translated, it gives CASSSPPGQGADTQYF.

As regards this clonotype: A much larger clone sits a single nucleotide away, making a read error possible. This chain joins TRBV29-1 and TRBJ2-7; 10 bases are shared with TRBD1. Germline CDR1 SQVTM, CDR2 ANQGSEA. The CDR3 spans 13 residues. Written as DNA, the CDR3 is TGCAGCGTTGAGGGACAGGGGAAGGACGAGCAGTGCTTC. This translates into CSVEGQGKDEQCF.

This clonotype appeared many times. V gene TRBV20-1 combines with J gene TRBJ2-1; weak D call: TRBD1 (6 bases). CDR3 size: 15 residues. Germline V gene data show CDR1 as DFQATT and CDR2 as SNEGSKA (reference sequence). Trimming shortened V by 6 bases and J by 0 bases, and 15 bases separated the two germline ends. The CDR3 DNA sequence: TGCAGTGCCCAGAACAGGGCCCGCTCCTACAATGAGCAGTTCTTC. It yields the protein CSAQNRARSYNEQFF.

This clonotype was seen many times. This sequence joins TRBV28 and TRBJ1-1, with unresolved D. Between the trimmed V and J ends, which lost 1 base and 0 bases, there was a span of 12 bases. Germline loops: CDR1 MDHEN, CDR2 SYDVKM. The CDR3 consists of 16 residues. The CDR3 DNA sequence: TGTGCCAGCAGTTTATCGGATCTCCTTATGAACACTGAAGCTTTCTTT. Its protein product is CASSLSDLLMNTEAFF.

This clonotype was counted only a few times. The gene calls are TRBV5-1 and TRBJ2-2; weak D call: TRBD2 (5 bases). Germline loops: CDR1 SGHRS, CDR2 YFSETQ. The CDR3 is made up of 14 amino acids. Trimming took off 6 bases at V and 2 bases at J, with 11 bases between the two ends. The CDR3 region has the DNA TGCGCCAGCATGCGGGTTACAAACACCGGGGAGCTGTTTTTT. Protein product: CASMRVTNTGELFF.

This clonotype has at least ten counts. This chain connects TRBV10-3 to TRBJ2-5; tentatively, D is TRBD1 or TRBD2 (5 bases each). Germline V CDR1 and CDR2: ENHRY, SYGVKD. The germline V and J ends were trimmed by 0 bases and 1 base, with 9 bases remaining between them. This CDR3 has 15 residues. The CDR3 loop reads CAISESGAPQETQYF. The CDR3 nucleotides read TGTGCCATCAGTGAGTCCGGGGCACCCCAAGAGACCCAGTACTTC.